The following is a TCR beta chain sequence with its context. This specimen comes from a study of blood T cell repertoires in COVID-19. As for the study in general: Researchers got acute and convalescent COVID-19 samples from the United States, Italy and Spain. PBMCs, B-cell-depleted T cells, or T cells were the source of the cDNA or gDNA that made up the material.

In the original workflow: Estimated nucleated cell counts came from reference gene primer amplification. Generated by immunoSEQ multiplex PCR, the TCRdb table keeps only in-frame clones and is missing some. V, J and clone size are taken as reported in that table, and D and trimming were inferred from the DNA itself. The data hold approximately 330,000 clones, with over 80% observed a single time. Patients from Seattle were sampled longitudinally, starting during active infection. This TCR was sampled from a man aged 25 to 45 with COVID-19, enrolled during active disease. Sequences were obtained from peripheral blood.

The CDR3 DNA follows: TGCGCCAGCAGCTTGGGTGGGGACACCCTTACAGATACGCAGTATTTT. Translating it yields CASSLGGDTLTDTQYF. The V call is TRBV5-1, the J call TRBJ2-3; weak D call: TRBD1 (6 bases). In germline, CDR1 is SGHRS, CDR2 YFSETQ. The CDR3 extends over 16 amino acids. Trimming stripped 0 bases from V and 3 bases from J, with 14 bases between. The variable domain in full, completed from reference TRBV5-1 and TRBJ2-3, reads KAGVTQTPRYLIKTRGQQVTLSCSPISGHRSVSWYQQTPGQGLQFLFEYFSETQRNKGNFPGRFSGRQFSNSRSEMNVSTLELGDSALYLCASSLGGDTLTDTQYFGPGTRLTVL.